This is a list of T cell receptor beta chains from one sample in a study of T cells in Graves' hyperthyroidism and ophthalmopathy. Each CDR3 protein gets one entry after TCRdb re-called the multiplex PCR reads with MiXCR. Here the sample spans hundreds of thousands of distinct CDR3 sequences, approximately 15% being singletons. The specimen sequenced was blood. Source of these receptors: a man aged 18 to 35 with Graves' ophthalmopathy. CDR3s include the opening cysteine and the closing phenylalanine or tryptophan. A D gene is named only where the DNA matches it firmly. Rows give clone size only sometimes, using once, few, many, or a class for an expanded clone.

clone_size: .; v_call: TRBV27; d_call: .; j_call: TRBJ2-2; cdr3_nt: TGTGCCAGCAGTTTTTCGGGCCACGGGGAGCTGTTTTTT; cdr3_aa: CASSFSGHGELFF
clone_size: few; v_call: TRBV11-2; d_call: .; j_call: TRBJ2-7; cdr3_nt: TGTGCCAGCAGCTTGGTGATCAGGGGAACCTACGAGCAGTACTTC; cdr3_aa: CASSLVIRGTYEQYF
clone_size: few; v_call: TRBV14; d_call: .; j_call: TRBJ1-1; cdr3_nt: TGTGCCAGCAGCCGATCCCCCGGGACGGTGAACACTGAAGCTTTCTTT; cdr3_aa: CASSRSPGTVNTEAFF
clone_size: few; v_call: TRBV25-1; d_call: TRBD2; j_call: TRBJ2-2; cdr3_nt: TGTGCCAGCAATCACCCGAGCGGGAGAGGAGCCGGGGAGCTGTTTTTT; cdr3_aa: CASNHPSGRGAGELFF
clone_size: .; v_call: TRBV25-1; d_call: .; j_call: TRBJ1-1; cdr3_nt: TGTGCCAGCAGTGGTGGAATGGAAGCTTTCTTT; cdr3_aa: CASSGGMEAFF
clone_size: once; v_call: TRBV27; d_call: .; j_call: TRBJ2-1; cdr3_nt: TGTGCCAGCAGTTTATCCGGGGCCGCCTACAGTGAGCAGTTCTTC; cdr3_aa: CASSLSGAAYSEQFF
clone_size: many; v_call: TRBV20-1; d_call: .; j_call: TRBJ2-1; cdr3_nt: TGCAGTGCACCCCCGGTTTACAATGAGCAGTTCTTC; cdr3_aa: CSAPPVYNEQFF
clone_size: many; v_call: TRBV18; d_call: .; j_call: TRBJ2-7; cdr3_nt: TGTGCCAGCTCACCAGATTACGAGCAGTACTTC; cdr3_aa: CASSPDYEQYF
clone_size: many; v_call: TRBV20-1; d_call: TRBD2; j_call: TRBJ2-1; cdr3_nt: TGCAGTGCTAAAGGAACGGGACTAGCGGAGGTGAATGAGCAGTTCTTC; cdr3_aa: CSAKGTGLAEVNEQFF
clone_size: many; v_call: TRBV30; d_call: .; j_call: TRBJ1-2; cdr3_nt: TGTGCCTGGAGTGCCCAGGATACCAGGTGGGATGGCTACACCTTC; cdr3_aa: CAWSAQDTRWDGYTF
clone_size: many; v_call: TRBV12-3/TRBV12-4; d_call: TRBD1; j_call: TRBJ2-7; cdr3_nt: TGTGCCAGCAGTCCAGGGACAGGCACCTACGAGCAGTACTTC; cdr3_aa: CASSPGTGTYEQYF
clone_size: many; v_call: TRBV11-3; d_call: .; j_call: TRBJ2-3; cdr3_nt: TGTGCCAGCAGCCTCGGGCGGGAATCTGTCGATACGCAGTATTTT; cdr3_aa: CASSLGRESVDTQYF
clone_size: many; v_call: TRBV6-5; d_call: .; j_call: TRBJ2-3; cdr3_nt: TGTGCCAGCAGTTACTCGACTAGTAGATCGACAGATACGCAGTATTTT; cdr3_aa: CASSYSTSRSTDTQYF
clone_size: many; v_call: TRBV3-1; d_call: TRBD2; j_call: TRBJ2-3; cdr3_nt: TGTGCCAGCAGCCGAACAGCGGGAGTTGGTGCAGATACGCAGTATTTT; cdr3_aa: CASSRTAGVGADTQYF
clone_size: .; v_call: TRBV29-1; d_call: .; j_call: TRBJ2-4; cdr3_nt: TGCAGCGTTGAGGTTGTAACCAAAAACACTCAGTACTTC; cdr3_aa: CSVEVVTKNTQYF
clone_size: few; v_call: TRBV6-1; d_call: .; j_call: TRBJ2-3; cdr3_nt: TGTGCCAGCCCGTCCACGAGGGCAGATACGCAGTATTTT; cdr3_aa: CASPSTRADTQYF
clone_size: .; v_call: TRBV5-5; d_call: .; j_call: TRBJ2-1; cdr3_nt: TGTGCCAGCAGCTTGTGGATGAGCTCCTACAATGAGCAGTTCTTC; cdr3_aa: CASSLWMSSYNEQFF
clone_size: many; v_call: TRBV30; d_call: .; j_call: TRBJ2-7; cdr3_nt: TGTGCCTGGAGGAACGAATACGAGCAGTACTTC; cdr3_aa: CAWRNEYEQYF
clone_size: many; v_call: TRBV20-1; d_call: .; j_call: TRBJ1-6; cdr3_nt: TGCAGTGCTCTCGCCGAGGTAGACTCACCCCTCCACTTT; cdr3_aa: CSALAEVDSPLHF
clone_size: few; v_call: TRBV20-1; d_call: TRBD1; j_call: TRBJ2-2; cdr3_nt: TGCAGTGCTAGAGATCGAGGGGGCAGGGGTTACACCGGGGAGCTGTTTTTT; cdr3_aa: CSARDRGGRGYTGELFF
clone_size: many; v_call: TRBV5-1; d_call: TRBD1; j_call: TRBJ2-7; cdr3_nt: TGCGCCAGCAGCTTGGTGGGACAGTCCTCCGAGCAGTACTTC; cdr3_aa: CASSLVGQSSEQYF
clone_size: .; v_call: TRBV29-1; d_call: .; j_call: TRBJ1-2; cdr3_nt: TGCAGCGTTCTTTGGGTTGGCTACACCTTC; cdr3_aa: CSVLWVGYTF